This is a list of T cell receptor beta chains from one sample in a study of T cells in Graves' hyperthyroidism and ophthalmopathy. In TCRdb, the multiplex PCR reads were re-called with MiXCR into one record per CDR3 protein. Among approximately 630,000 distinct CDR3 sequences listed, under 20% were seen once. The specimen sequenced was blood. The receptors were sampled from a woman aged 25 to 45 with Graves' hyperthyroidism. Both conserved end residues are part of each CDR3. The D gene is left open where the match is weak. A clone size is listed for some rows: how often the clone was seen (once, few, many), or a class if it is expanded.

>few|TRBD2|TRBJ2-3|TRBV24-1
TGTGCCACCAGTGCGACTAGCGGAACTAGCACAGATACGCAGTATTTT
CATSATSGTSTDTQYF
>many|TRBD2|TRBJ2-3|TRBV7-2
TGTGCCAGCAGGCGGATGGGGATAGCGGGAGCAAAGGACACAGATACGCAGTATTTT
CASRRMGIAGAKDTDTQYF
>many|TRBD2|TRBJ2-7|TRBV28
TGTGCCAGCAGGGCCCCGGGACTAAGGGCGTACGAGCAGTACTTC
CASRAPGLRAYEQYF
>many|NA|TRBJ2-7|TRBV13
TGTGCCAGCACCTTAGGGGGGGTTCCTCTGCACGAGCAGTACTTC
CASTLGGVPLHEQYF
>few|TRBD2|TRBJ2-3|TRBV3-1
TGTGCCAGCAGCCAAGAATCCGGGACTAGCCGCACAGATACGCAGTATTTT
CASSQESGTSRTDTQYF
>many|TRBD2|TRBJ2-1|TRBV6-1
TGTGCCAGCCAAACTCGGGAGGAGGCATACAATGAGCAGTTCTTC
CASQTREEAYNEQFF
>many|NA|TRBJ1-1|TRBV6-1
TGTGCCAGCAGTTATACAGGGCCCAACACTGAAGCTTTCTTT
CASSYTGPNTEAFF
>few|TRBD2|TRBJ2-1|TRBV20-1
TGCAGTGCTCGACTAGCGGGAGGAAATGAGCAGTTCTTC
CSARLAGGNEQFF
>many|NA|TRBJ2-1|TRBV5-1
TGCGCCAGCAGCCGTCTCCGGGACTGGGAGCAGTTCTTC
CASSRLRDWEQFF
>few|NA|TRBJ1-3|TRBV5-1
TGCGCCAGCAGCTTGGGGGCCTCTGGAAACACCATATATTTT
CASSLGASGNTIYF
>few|TRBD1|TRBJ2-3|TRBV4-2
TGTGCCAGCAGCCAAGATCTAGGGACAGGGGATCCAGATACGCAGTATTTT
CASSQDLGTGDPDTQYF
>many|NA|TRBJ1-2|TRBV12-3/TRBV12-4
TGTGCCAGCAGTTTGGGCACCTATGGTGGCTACACCTTC
CASSLGTYGGYTF
>NA|TRBD2|TRBJ2-3|TRBV30
TGTGCCTGGAGGCGGACTAGCGGTACCGCAGATACGCAGTATTTT
CAWRRTSGTADTQYF
>NA|NA|TRBJ2-1|TRBV6-2/TRBV6-3
TGTGCCAGCAGATTCAGAAAGCCCTCTAGCAGTTCGTACAATGAGCAGTTCTTC
CASRFRKPSSSSYNEQFF
>many|NA|TRBJ2-7|TRBV12-3/TRBV12-4
TGTGCCAGCAGTTGGGGAGTTTCCTACGAGCAGTACTTC
CASSWGVSYEQYF
>NA|TRBD2|TRBJ2-3|TRBV7-3
TGTGCCAGCAGCTCACCGCTAGCGGGAGGGAGCACAGATACGCAGTATTTT
CASSSPLAGGSTDTQYF
>NA|TRBD2|TRBJ2-1|TRBV12-5
TGTGCTAGTGGCAGTACTAGCGGGGAGTTCTTC
CASGSTSGEFF
>few|TRBD2|TRBJ2-2|TRBV3-1
TGTGCCAGCAGCTCTAGCGGGAGGGTCGGGGAGCTGTTTTTT
CASSSSGRVGELFF
>many|TRBD2|TRBJ2-7|TRBV9
TGTGCCAGCCAGGGAGCGGGGGAGCAGTACTTC
CASQGAGEQYF
>many|TRBD1|TRBJ1-5|TRBV28
TGTGCCAGCAGGGGACCGGGACAGGGGATTGGAAGTCAGCCCCAGCATTTT
CASRGPGQGIGSQPQHF
>many|TRBD1|TRBJ2-1|TRBV28
TGTGCCAGCAGTTTTGTCGGGGTGGGGGACAGGGGGCGAAATGAGCAGTTCTTC
CASSFVGVGDRGRNEQFF
>few|TRBD2|TRBJ2-5|TRBV6-2/TRBV6-3
TGTGCCAGCAGAGGGACTAGCGGGAGTCAGACCCAGTACTTC
CASRGTSGSQTQYF
>NA|TRBD1|TRBJ2-1|TRBV20-1
TGCAGTGTAAGGACAGGGTGGGAGACCCAGTTCTTC
CSVRTGWETQFF
>many|NA|TRBJ2-3|TRBV30
TGTGCCTGGAAGGGTTGGGGGACAGATACGCAGTATTTT
CAWKGWGTDTQYF
>many|TRBD1|TRBJ2-7|TRBV2
TGTGCCAGCACCGGACAGGTCCAATACGAGCAGTACTTC
CASTGQVQYEQYF
>NA|TRBD2|TRBJ2-1|TRBV11-1
TGTGCCAGCAGCTCAGGACTAGCGGACTATGAGCAGTTCTTC
CASSSGLADYEQFF
>many|TRBD2|TRBJ2-7|TRBV28
TGTGCCAGCAGTTTACCTAGCGGGAGGCCCTACGAGCAGTACTTC
CASSLPSGRPYEQYF
>NA|NA|TRBJ2-7|TRBV7-6
TGTGCCAGCAGCTTAGGGGTAGGGCGTTACTACGAGCAGTACTTC
CASSLGVGRYYEQYF
>many|TRBD1|TRBJ1-2|TRBV29-1
TGCAGCGTTGAGGCAGACAGGGAAGGGGTCTATGGCTACACCTTC
CSVEADREGVYGYTF
>NA|NA|TRBJ1-3|TRBV29-1
TGCAGCGCCTTCACTGGAAACACCATATATTTT
CSAFTGNTIYF
>NA|NA|TRBJ2-1|TRBV10-2
TGCGCCAGCAGTGAGGGAGTCTTGCTAAACAATTACAATGAGCAGTTCTTC
CASSEGVLLNNYNEQFF
>many|TRBD2|TRBJ2-5|TRBV7-2
TGTGCCAGCAGCCTGACAGGGACTAGCGGGATTACCCAGTACTTC
CASSLTGTSGITQYF
>few|NA|TRBJ1-5|TRBV28
TGTGCCAGCAGTCTCCCCAGGGAGGGGAACAATCAGCCCCAGCATTTT
CASSLPREGNNQPQHF
>many|NA|TRBJ1-2|TRBV20-1
TGCAGTGCTAGAACCAGGGGAGACTATGGCTACACCTTC
CSARTRGDYGYTF
>few|TRBD2|TRBJ2-7|TRBV7-9
TGTGCCAGCAGCGACCGACTAGCGGGATACGAGCAGTACTTC
CASSDRLAGYEQYF
>many|NA|TRBJ1-4|TRBV30
TGTGCCTGGACTACCGGGACGGGACATGAAAAACTGTTTTTT
CAWTTGTGHEKLFF
>NA|NA|TRBJ2-5|TRBV9
TGTGCCAGCAGCCCGGCGAGGGGAGGTGGTAGGCAAGAGACCCAGTACTTC
CASSPARGGGRQETQYF
>many|TRBD1|TRBJ2-7|TRBV7-9
TGTGCCAGCAGCCCCCTAGGACAGGGGGCAGGCTACGAGCAGTACTTC
CASSPLGQGAGYEQYF
>NA|NA|TRBJ1-2|TRBV12-3/TRBV12-4
TGTGCCAGCGGGGACGATCCAGGAGGTGGCTACACCTTC
CASGDDPGGGYTF
>few|TRBD1|TRBJ1-1|TRBV6-1
TGTGCCAGCTTAAGGACAGGGACAGCAACTGAAGCTTTCTTT
CASLRTGTATEAFF
>few|NA|TRBJ2-5|TRBV6-1
TGTGCCAGCAGTGAAGGAGGGACTGGGGGCCGGGGGACCCAGTACTTC
CASSEGGTGGRGTQYF
>NA|TRBD2|TRBJ2-1|TRBV10-3
TGTGCCATCAGTGAACTAGCGGCCTACAATGAGCAGTTCTTC
CAISELAAYNEQFF
>once|NA|TRBJ2-5|TRBV4-1
TGCGCCAGCAGCCGTGGGGGCGTCGAGACCCAGTACTTC
CASSRGGVETQYF
>many|TRBD2|TRBJ2-1|TRBV7-2
TGTGCCAGCAGCAGCTTCCCAGGCGGGAGCGAGCAGTTCTTC
CASSSFPGGSEQFF
>many|NA|TRBJ2-5|TRBV20-1
TGCAGTGCTAGGACAGGGAGGGAGACCCAGTACTTC
CSARTGRETQYF
>NA|TRBD2|TRBJ2-5|TRBV11-2
TGTGCCAGCAGCGTACCCGGGACTAGCGGGAAAGAGACCCAGTACTTC
CASSVPGTSGKETQYF